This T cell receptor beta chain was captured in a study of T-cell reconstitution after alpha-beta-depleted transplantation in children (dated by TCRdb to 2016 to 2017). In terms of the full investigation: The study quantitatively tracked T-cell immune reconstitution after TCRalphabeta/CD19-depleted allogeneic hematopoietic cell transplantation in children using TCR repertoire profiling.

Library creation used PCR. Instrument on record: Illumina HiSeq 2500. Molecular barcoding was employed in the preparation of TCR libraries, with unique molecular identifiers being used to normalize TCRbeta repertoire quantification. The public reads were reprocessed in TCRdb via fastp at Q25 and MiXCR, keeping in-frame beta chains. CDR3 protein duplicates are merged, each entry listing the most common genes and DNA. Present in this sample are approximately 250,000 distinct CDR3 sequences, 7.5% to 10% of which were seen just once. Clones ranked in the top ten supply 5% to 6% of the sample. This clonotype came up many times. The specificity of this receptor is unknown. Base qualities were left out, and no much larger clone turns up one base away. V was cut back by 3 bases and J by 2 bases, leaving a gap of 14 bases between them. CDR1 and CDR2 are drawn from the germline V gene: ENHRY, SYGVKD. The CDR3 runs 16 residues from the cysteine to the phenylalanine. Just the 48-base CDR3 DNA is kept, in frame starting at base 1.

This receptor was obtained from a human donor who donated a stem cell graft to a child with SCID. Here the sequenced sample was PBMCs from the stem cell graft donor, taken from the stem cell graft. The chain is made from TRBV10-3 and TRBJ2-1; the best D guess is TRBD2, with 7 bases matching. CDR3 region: CAISELRGGPYNEQFF. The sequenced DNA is TGTGCCATCAGTGAACTAAGGGGGGGCCCCTACAATGAGCAGTTCTTC.